A selection of T cell receptor beta chains follows, all from one sample in a study of Ad26.COV2.S vaccination and SARS-CoV-2 variants. This table comes from immunoSEQ multiplex PCR, and its TCRdb copy is limited to in-frame clones, with some not included. The repertoire includes around 340,000 clones, around 88% of them detected once, and approximately 5% sits in the top ten. Source: peripheral blood, taken in a trial of Ad26.COV2.S vaccine versus placebo. All receptors come from a person between 18 and 60 years old who received the Ad26.COV2.S COVID-19 vaccine or a placebo. Each CDR3 is given with its conserved first and last residue. The D gene is left open where the match is weak. Clone sizes are given selectively: once, few, many, or a class where the clone is expanded.

NA	TRBV24-1	TRBJ2-1	NA	TGTGCCACCAGTGAGGGGGGAGAGAACTCCTACAATGAGCAGTTCTTC	CATSEGGENSYNEQFF
NA	TRBV19	TRBJ1-1	NA	TGTGCCAGTAGCCGGCTCGAAGGGGCGATGAACACTGAAGCTTTCTTT	CASSRLEGAMNTEAFF
NA	TRBV20-1	TRBJ1-1	NA	TGCAGTACCTGGAAGGGCGCTGAAGCTTTCTTT	CSTWKGAEAFF
NA	TRBV19	TRBJ1-6	NA	TGTGCCAGTAGTGGCGAAAGCTTGGATTCACCCCTCCACTTT	CASSGESLDSPLHF
NA	TRBV7-2	TRBJ2-5	NA	TGTGCCAGCAGGGGCGCGGGCCGAGAGACCCAGTACTTC	CASRGAGRETQYF
NA	TRBV5-1	TRBJ2-2	TRBD2	TGCGCCAGCAGCTTTGGGACTAGCGGGAGGACCGGGGAGCTGTTTTTT	CASSFGTSGRTGELFF
NA	TRBV19	TRBJ2-3	NA	TGTGCCAAAACCAACGGGACCTCTAGCACAGATACGCAGTATTTT	CAKTNGTSSTDTQYF
NA	TRBV4-3	TRBJ2-1	NA	TGCGCCAGCAGCCAAGACGCAGGGGGGCGCAGGGGAGGCAATGAGCAGTTCTTC	CASSQDAGGRRGGNEQFF
NA	TRBV5-5	TRBJ1-1	NA	TGTGCCAGCAGCTCCGGGCCACCGGACACTGAAGCTTTCTTT	CASSSGPPDTEAFF
NA	TRBV7-8	TRBJ2-1	NA	TGTGCCAGCAGCGGGGGAGGAGCTCGGATCCATGAGCAGTTCTTC	CASSGGGARIHEQFF
NA	TRBV28	TRBJ1-5	TRBD1	TGTGCCAGCAGTTTTTCTGGGACAGGGGTCGATCAGCCCCAGCATTTT	CASSFSGTGVDQPQHF
NA	TRBV11-2	TRBJ1-1	NA	TGTGCCAGCAGCTTACTGACTGTGAACACTGAAGCTTTCTTT	CASSLLTVNTEAFF
NA	TRBV5-1	TRBJ2-1	TRBD1	TGCGCCAGCGGTGGGACAGCCGCTAACAATGAGCAGTTCTTC	CASGGTAANNEQFF
NA	TRBV10-3	TRBJ2-2	NA	TGTGCCATCAGTGCGACAGGCGACACCGGGGAGCTGTTTTTT	CAISATGDTGELFF
NA	TRBV30	TRBJ1-2	NA	TGTGCCTGGGAACAGATTAACTATGGCTACACCTTC	CAWEQINYGYTF
NA	TRBV5-1	TRBJ1-5	NA	TGCGCCAGCAGCTTGTGGGGACTTGATAGCAATCAGCCCCAGCATTTT	CASSLWGLDSNQPQHF
once	TRBV10-3	TRBJ1-2	TRBD1	TGTGCCATCAGTGAGTCGTGGGACAGGGCAAAGCGTGGCTACACCTTC	CAISESWDRAKRGYTF
NA	TRBV11-2	TRBJ1-2	NA	TGTGCCAGCAGCTTAGTGGGGGGCGGCTACACCTTC	CASSLVGGGYTF
NA	TRBV6-4	TRBJ2-2	NA	TGTGCCAGCAGTGTTCAGGGCGCCGGGGAGCTGTTTTTT	CASSVQGAGELFF
NA	TRBV18	TRBJ2-7	NA	TGTGCCAGCTCAGCGGGACTCCAAACCTACGAGCAGTACTTC	CASSAGLQTYEQYF
NA	TRBV2	TRBJ1-1	NA	TGTGCCAGCATAAGGGAACTGAACACTGAAGCTTTCTTT	CASIRELNTEAFF
NA	TRBV5-1	TRBJ2-7	TRBD1	TGCGCCAGTACCTTCGACAGGGCCTACTCCTACGAGCAGTACTTC	CASTFDRAYSYEQYF
NA	TRBV18	TRBJ1-2	NA	TGTGCCAGCTCACCATTTGCCACAGGGCAGGTCGAGGTTGGCTACACCTTC	CASSPFATGQVEVGYTF
NA	TRBV29-1	TRBJ2-1	NA	TGCAGCGTTGCCTGGGGGGCTCTCAAAAATGAGCAGTTCTTC	CSVAWGALKNEQFF
NA	TRBV6-2/TRBV6-3	TRBJ1-6	TRBD1	TGTGCCAGCAGCCGGGACAGGGGTAATTCACCCCTCCACTTT	CASSRDRGNSPLHF
NA	TRBV27	TRBJ2-7	NA	TGTGCCAGCAGTTGGTCAAGAGGATACGAGCAGTACTTC	CASSWSRGYEQYF
once	TRBV10-3	TRBJ2-7	NA	TGTGCCATCAGCGCCTCTAGCGCGGGGACCTACGAGCAGTACTTC	CAISASSAGTYEQYF
NA	TRBV5-5	TRBJ1-5	NA	TGTGCCAGCAGCTTGGACAGCAATCAGCCCCAGCATTTT	CASSLDSNQPQHF
NA	TRBV9	TRBJ2-7	TRBD1	TGTGCCAGCAGCCTTGGACAGGGGCACTCGTACGAGCAGTACTTC	CASSLGQGHSYEQYF
once	TRBV13	TRBJ2-5	NA	TGTGCCAGCAGCTTAGACGGCGCAGGAGAGACCCAGTACTTC	CASSLDGAGETQYF